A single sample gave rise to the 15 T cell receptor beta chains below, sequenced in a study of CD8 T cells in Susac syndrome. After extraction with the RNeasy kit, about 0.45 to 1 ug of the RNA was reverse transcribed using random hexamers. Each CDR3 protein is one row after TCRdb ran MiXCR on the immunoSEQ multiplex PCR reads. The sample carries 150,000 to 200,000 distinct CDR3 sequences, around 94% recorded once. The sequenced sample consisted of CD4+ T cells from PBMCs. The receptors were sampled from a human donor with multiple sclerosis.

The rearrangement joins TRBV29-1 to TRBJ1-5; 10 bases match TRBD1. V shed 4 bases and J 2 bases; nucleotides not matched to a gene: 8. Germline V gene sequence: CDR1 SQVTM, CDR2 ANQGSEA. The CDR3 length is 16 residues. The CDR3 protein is CSVAVTGGLGNQPQHF. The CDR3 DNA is TGCAGCGTTGCTGTGACAGGGGGCTTGGGCAATCAGCCCCAGCATTTT. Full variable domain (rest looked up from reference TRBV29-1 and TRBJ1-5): SAVISQKPSRDICQRGTSLTIQCQVDSQVTMMFWYRQQPGQSLTLIATANQGSEATYESGFVIDKFPISRPNLTFSTLTVSNMSPEDSSIYLCSVAVTGGLGNQPQHFGDGTRLSIL.

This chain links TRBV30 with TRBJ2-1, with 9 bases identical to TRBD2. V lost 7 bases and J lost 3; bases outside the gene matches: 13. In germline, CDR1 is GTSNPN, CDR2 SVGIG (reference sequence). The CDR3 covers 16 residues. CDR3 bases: TGTGCCTTTCGGGCCCGACTAGCGGAATTCTACAATGAGCAGTTCTTC. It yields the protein CAFRARLAEFYNEQFF. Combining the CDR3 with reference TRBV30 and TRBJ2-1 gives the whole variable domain SQTIHQWPATLVQPVGSPLSLECTVEGTSNPNLYWYRQAAGRGLQLLFYSVGIGQISSEVPQNLSASRPQDRQFILSSKKLLLSDSGFYLCAFRARLAEFYNEQFFGPGTRLTVL.

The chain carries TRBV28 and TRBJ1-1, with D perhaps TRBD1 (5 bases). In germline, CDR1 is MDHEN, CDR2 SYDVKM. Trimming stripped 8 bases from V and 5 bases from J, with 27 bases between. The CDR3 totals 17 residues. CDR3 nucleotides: TGTGCCAGCGGGGTGTTCCTCGGGGGGTTGACGGTGACTGAAGCTTTCTTT. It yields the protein CASGVFLGGLTVTEAFF. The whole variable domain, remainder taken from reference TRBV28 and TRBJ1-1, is DVKVTQSSRYLVKRTGEKVFLECVQDMDHENMFWYRQDPGLGLRLIYFSYDVKMKEKGDIPEGYSVSREKKERFSLILESASTNQTSMYLCASGVFLGGLTVTEAFFGQGTRLTVV.

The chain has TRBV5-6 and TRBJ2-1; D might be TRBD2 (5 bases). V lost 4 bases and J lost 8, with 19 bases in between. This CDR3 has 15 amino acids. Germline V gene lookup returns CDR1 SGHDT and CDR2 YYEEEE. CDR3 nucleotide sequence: TGTGCCAGCAGCGAAGGGCGCCGAGGAGGCGATGAGCAGTTCTTC. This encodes CASSEGRRGGDEQFF.

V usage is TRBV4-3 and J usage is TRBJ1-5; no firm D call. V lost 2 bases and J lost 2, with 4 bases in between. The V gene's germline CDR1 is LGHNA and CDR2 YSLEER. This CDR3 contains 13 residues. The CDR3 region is CASSQQGNQPQHF. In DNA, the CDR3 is TGCGCCAGCAGCCAACAGGGCAATCAGCCCCAGCATTTT.

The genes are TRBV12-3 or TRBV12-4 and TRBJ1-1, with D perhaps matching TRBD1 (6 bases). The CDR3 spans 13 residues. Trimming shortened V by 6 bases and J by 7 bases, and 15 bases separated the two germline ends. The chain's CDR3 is CASRTNRDGEAFF. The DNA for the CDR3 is TGTGCCAGCAGAACCAACAGGGATGGTGAAGCTTTCTTT.

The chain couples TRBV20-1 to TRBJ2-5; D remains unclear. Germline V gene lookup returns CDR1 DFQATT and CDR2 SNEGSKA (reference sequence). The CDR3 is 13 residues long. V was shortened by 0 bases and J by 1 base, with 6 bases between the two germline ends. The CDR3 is CSARDAVQETQYF. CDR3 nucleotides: TGCAGTGCTAGAGATGCCGTCCAAGAGACCCAGTACTTC.

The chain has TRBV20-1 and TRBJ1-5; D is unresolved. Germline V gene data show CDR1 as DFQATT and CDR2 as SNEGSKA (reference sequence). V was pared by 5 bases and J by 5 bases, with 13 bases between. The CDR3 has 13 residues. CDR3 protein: CSAGGAFDQPQHF. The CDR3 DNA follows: TGCAGTGCTGGAGGCGCTTTTGATCAGCCCCAGCATTTT.

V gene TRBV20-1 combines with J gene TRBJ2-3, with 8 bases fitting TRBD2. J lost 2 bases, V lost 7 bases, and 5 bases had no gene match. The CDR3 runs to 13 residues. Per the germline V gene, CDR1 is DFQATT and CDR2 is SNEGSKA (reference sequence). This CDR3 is CSVKRGNTDTQYF. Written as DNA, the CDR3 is TGCAGTGTCAAGCGGGGGAACACAGATACGCAGTATTTT.

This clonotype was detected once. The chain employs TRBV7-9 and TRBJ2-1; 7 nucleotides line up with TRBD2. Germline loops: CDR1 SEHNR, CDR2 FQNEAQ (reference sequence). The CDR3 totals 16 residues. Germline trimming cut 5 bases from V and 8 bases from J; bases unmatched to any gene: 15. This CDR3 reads CASSAGRDYLTDEQFF. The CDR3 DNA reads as TGTGCCAGCAGCGCTGGCCGGGACTACCTAACGGATGAGCAGTTCTTC.

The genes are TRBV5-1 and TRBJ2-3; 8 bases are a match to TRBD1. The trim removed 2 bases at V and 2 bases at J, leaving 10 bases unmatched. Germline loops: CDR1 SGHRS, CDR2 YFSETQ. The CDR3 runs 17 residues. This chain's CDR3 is CASSFPTGAITTDTQYF. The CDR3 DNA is TGCGCCAGCAGCTTCCCGACAGGGGCGATCACCACAGATACGCAGTATTTT.

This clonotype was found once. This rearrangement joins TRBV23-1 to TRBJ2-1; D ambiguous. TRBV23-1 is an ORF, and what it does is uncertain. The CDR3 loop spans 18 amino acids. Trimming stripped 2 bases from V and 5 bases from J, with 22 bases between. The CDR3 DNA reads TGCGCCAGCAGTCAACCGACTGGGTCGGCTCCCACCGACAATGAGCAGTTCTTC. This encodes CASSQPTGSAPTDNEQFF.

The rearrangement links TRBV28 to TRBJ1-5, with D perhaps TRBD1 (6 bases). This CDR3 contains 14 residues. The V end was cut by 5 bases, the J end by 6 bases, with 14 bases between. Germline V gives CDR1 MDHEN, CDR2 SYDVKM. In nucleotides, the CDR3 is TGTGCCAGCAGTCTCACAGGGACGGGTCAGCCCCAGCATTTT. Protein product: CASSLTGTGQPQHF.

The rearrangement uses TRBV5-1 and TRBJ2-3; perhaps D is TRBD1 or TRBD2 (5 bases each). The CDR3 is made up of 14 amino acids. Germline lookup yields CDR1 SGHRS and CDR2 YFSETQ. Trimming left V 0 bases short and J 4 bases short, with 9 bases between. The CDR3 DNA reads TGCGCCAGCAGCTTGGGTTTGGGGGCAGATACGCAGTATTTT. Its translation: CASSLGLGADTQYF.

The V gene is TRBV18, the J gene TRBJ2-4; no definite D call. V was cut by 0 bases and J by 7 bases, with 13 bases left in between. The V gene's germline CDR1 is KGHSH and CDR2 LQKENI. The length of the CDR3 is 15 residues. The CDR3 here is CASSPPLGHRNIQYF. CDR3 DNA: TGTGCCAGCTCACCACCGCTTGGCCACCGTAACATTCAGTACTTC.